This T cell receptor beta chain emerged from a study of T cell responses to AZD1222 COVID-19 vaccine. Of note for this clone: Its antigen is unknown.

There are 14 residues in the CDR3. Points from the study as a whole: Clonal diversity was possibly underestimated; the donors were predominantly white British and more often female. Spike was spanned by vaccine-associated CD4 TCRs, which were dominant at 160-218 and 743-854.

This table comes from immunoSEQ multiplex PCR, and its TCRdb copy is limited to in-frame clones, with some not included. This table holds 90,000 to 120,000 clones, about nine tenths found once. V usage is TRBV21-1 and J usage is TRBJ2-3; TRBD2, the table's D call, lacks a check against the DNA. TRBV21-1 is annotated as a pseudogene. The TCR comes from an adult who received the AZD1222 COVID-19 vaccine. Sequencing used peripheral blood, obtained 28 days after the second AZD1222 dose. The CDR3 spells CASSKVRTGDTQYF. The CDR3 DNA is TGTGCCAGCAGCAAAGTCAGGACGGGGGATACGCAGTATTTT.